The 20 T cell receptor beta chains given below trace back to one sample, sequenced in a study of cytomegalovirus exposure and HLA in healthy donors. Some clones are missing from TCRdb's copy, which holds only in-frame ones; the method was immunoSEQ multiplex PCR. The data contain some 73,000 clones, 80% to 90% of them seen just once; the ten biggest clones take up approximately 4.2%. What was sequenced was PBMCs. These receptors originate from a woman between 18 and 29 years old in good health and CMV-seropositive.

This chain uses TRBV11-2 with TRBJ2-7; D gene uncertain. The V end was cut by 4 bases, the J end by 7 bases, with 8 bases between. This CDR3 region has 11 residues. Germline CDR1 is SGHAT and CDR2 is FQNNGV. The CDR3 bases are TGTGCCAGCAGCTGGAGTTCTGAGCAGTACTTC. This translates into CASSWSSEQYF.

This chain links TRBV6-1 with TRBJ1-1; no reliable D call. The germline V gene encodes CDR1 MNHNS and CDR2 SASEGT. The CDR3 is made up of 15 amino acids. Trimming shortened V by 1 base and J by 4 bases, and 13 bases separated the two germline ends. The CDR3 sequence is CASSEGGGWGTEAFF. CDR3 in DNA: TGTGCCAGCAGTGAAGGGGGAGGGTGGGGCACTGAAGCTTTCTTT.

This clone was seen more than once but under ten times. The rearrangement uses TRBV6-4 and TRBJ2-3; 9 bases align to TRBD2. V lost 0 bases, J lost 5 bases, and 3 bases stayed unmatched. Germline CDR1 reads MRHNA; CDR2 reads SNTAGT. The CDR3 has 15 amino acids. This chain's CDR3 is CASSDSSGGGDTQYF. The CDR3, as DNA: TGTGCCAGCAGTGACTCTAGCGGGGGAGGAGATACGCAGTATTTT.

V and J are TRBV4-1 and TRBJ1-4; 7 nucleotides line up with TRBD1. CDR1 is MGHRA and CDR2 is YSYEKL in the germline V gene. This CDR3 region has 16 residues. V lost 0 bases, J lost 7 bases, and 8 bases stayed unmatched. The CDR3 DNA is TGCGCCAGCAGCCAAGAGAGGGAGACAGGGAGTGAAAAACTGTTTTTT. Protein product: CASSQERETGSEKLFF.

V and J are TRBV29-1 and TRBJ2-2; 9 positions agree with TRBD2. Germline CDR1 SQVTM, CDR2 ANQGSEA. The CDR3 length is 15 residues. V trimming: 4 bases; J trimming: 1 base; junction bases outside the gene matches: 4. The CDR3 coding sequence is TGCAGCGTTGGAGCTAGCGGGATGAACACCGGGGAGCTGTTTTTT. It is translated as CSVGASGMNTGELFF.

The chain employs TRBV2 and TRBJ2-7, with 8 nucleotides matching TRBD1. Germline-derived CDR1 and CDR2 are SNHLY and FYNNEI. The CDR3 has 14 amino acids. Trimming cost V 3 bases and J 6 bases; bases outside gene matches: 7. In DNA, the CDR3 is TGTGCCAGCAGTGAGTGGACAGGGTCAGGCGAGCAGTACTTC. This sequence encodes CASSEWTGSGEQYF.

The V and J genes are TRBV5-6 and TRBJ2-1; TRBD2 matches 7 bases. This CDR3 spans 16 amino acids. With V trimmed by 0 bases and J by 6 bases, 9 bases remained unmatched. Germline CDR1 reads SGHDT; CDR2 reads YYEEEE. Here the CDR3 reads CASSLEPQAGINEQFF. Here the CDR3 DNA reads TGTGCCAGCAGCTTGGAACCACAAGCGGGGATCAATGAGCAGTTCTTC.

This chain links TRBV9 with TRBJ1-4, with TRBD1 as a possible D gene (5 bases). CDR1 is SGDLS and CDR2 is YYNGEE in the germline V gene. The germline V and J ends were trimmed by 3 bases and 5 bases, with 20 bases remaining between them. The CDR3 length is 17 residues. The CDR3 region is CASSALGGGRVNEKLFF. Written as DNA, the CDR3 is TGTGCCAGCAGCGCCCTGGGCGGCGGCAGGGTAAATGAAAAACTGTTTTTT. Full variable domain (remainder filled in from reference TRBV9 and TRBJ1-4): DSGVTQTPKHLITATGQRVTLRCSPRSGDLSVYWYQQSLDQGLQFLIQYYNGEERAKGNILERFSAQQFPDLHSELNLSSLELGDSALYFCASSALGGGRVNEKLFFGSGTQLSVL.

The rearrangement joins TRBV7-9 to TRBJ2-1; TRBD2 might be the D (5 bases). The V end was cut by 0 bases, the J end by 6 bases, with 18 bases between. Per the germline V gene, CDR1 is SEHNR and CDR2 is FQNEAQ (reference sequence). This CDR3 has 17 amino acids. The CDR3 nucleotides are TGTGCCAGCAGCTTAGCGAGGACTTTAGGAGCTGTCAATGAGCAGTTCTTC. Protein product: CASSLARTLGAVNEQFF.

This clone appeared once. The chain has TRBV9 and TRBJ2-7; possibly TRBD1 for D (6 bases). The CDR3 loop spans 14 amino acids. Trimming removed 4 bases from V and 4 bases from J, with 15 bases in between. Germline V lookup: CDR1 SGDLS, CDR2 YYNGEE. DNA of the CDR3: TGTGCCAGCAGCCCTCATAAGGACAGTTACGAGCAGTACTTC. It yields the protein CASSPHKDSYEQYF.

This chain connects TRBV2 to TRBJ1-5; D remains unclear. V gave up 6 bases and J gave up 8 bases, with 11 bases separating them. This CDR3 comprises 12 residues. Germline V CDR1 and CDR2: SNHLY, FYNNEI. The CDR3 DNA reads TGTGCCAGCAGGATGCCTTCAGAGCCCCAGCATTTT. It translates to CASRMPSEPQHF.

The V gene is TRBV5-1, the J gene TRBJ1-5, with D possibly being TRBD1 (5 bases). V was pared by 5 bases and J by 0 bases, with 6 bases between. CDR1 is SGHRS and CDR2 is YFSETQ in the germline V gene. The CDR3 totals 13 residues. The CDR3 coding sequence is TGCGCCAGCAGGACAGATAGCAATCAGCCCCAGCATTTT. Amino acids: CASRTDSNQPQHF.

This chain uses TRBV18 with TRBJ1-3; 10 positions agree with TRBD1. The junction had 2 bases not matched to a gene; V was cut back by 3 bases and J by 0 bases. Germline CDR1 KGHSH, CDR2 LQKENI. This CDR3 has 16 amino acids. The CDR3 spells CASSPGTGDSGNTIYF. The CDR3 DNA sequence: TGTGCCAGCTCACCCGGGACAGGGGACTCTGGAAACACCATATATTTT.

The V call is TRBV7-2, the J call TRBJ2-7; 11 bases line up with TRBD2. The CDR3 covers 15 residues. Germline V gene sequence: CDR1 SGHTA, CDR2 FQGNSA. V lost 3 bases, J lost 6 bases, and 7 bases stayed unmatched. The CDR3 loop reads CASSFTSGGVSEQYF. The CDR3, as DNA: TGTGCCAGCAGCTTTACTAGCGGGGGTGTCTCCGAGCAGTACTTC.

The chain combines TRBV20-1 with TRBJ1-4; D is unresolved. CDR1 and CDR2 (germline): DFQATT, SNEGSKA (reference sequence). The CDR3 spans 11 residues. With 0 bases removed from V and 7 bases from J, the gap between germline ends came to 3 bases. The CDR3 coding sequence is TGCAGTGCTAGAGATAGTGAAAAACTGTTTTTT. Its protein product is CSARDSEKLFF.

The chain carries TRBV11-2 and TRBJ1-5; D call uncertain. The V gene's germline CDR1 is SGHAT and CDR2 FQNNGV. The V and J ends lost 2 bases and 7 bases respectively, with 9 bases between them. The CDR3 is made up of 13 amino acids. CDR3 DNA: TGTGCCAGCAGCTTAAGAGGGAACCAGCCCCAGCATTTT. This sequence encodes CASSLRGNQPQHF.

V usage is TRBV4-2 and J usage is TRBJ1-1, with D possibly TRBD1 on 5 matching bases. Trimming took 3 bases from V and 4 from J, leaving 9 bases between them. The CDR3 contains 13 residues. Germline assignment: CDR1 LGHNA and CDR2 YNFKEQ. CDR3 DNA: TGTGCCAGCAGCCACGGGGGTGGCACTGAAGCTTTCTTT. Translating gives CASSHGGGTEAFF.

The chain links TRBV27 to TRBJ2-7; 9 nucleotides align to TRBD1. The CDR3 extends over 14 amino acids. Looked up from germline, CDR1 is MNHEY and CDR2 is SMNVEV (reference sequence). The junction had 2 bases not matched to a gene; V was cut back by 3 bases and J by 2 bases. For the CDR3, the DNA is TGTGCCAGCAGTTTGGGACAGGGCGCCTACGAGCAGTACTTC. Amino acids: CASSLGQGAYEQYF.

V is TRBV6-1 and J is TRBJ2-7; 8 nucleotides match TRBD1. After removal of 6 bases from V and 6 bases from J, the junction contained 10 bases not matched to a gene. In germline, CDR1 is MNHNS, CDR2 SASEGT. The CDR3 contains 14 residues. DNA for the CDR3: TGTGCCAGCAGCCAGGCCAGGGGGCTAGGCGAGCAGTACTTC. This translates into CASSQARGLGEQYF.

The V and J genes are TRBV2 and TRBJ1-5; perhaps TRBD1 as D (5 bases). CDR1 is SNHLY and CDR2 is FYNNEI in the germline V gene. This CDR3 contains 14 residues. Between the trimmed V and J ends, which lost 7 bases and 1 base, there was a span of 11 bases. The CDR3 DNA follows: TGTGCCAGCAATACAGGTGGCAGCAATCAGCCCCAGCATTTT. Encoded protein: CASNTGGSNQPQHF.